This T cell receptor beta chain was found in a study of T cell changes during pregnancy in multiple sclerosis. With 5 bases removed from V and 6 bases from J, the gap between germline ends came to 14 bases. The CDR3 has 13 residues. Germline V gene data show CDR1 as SEHNR and CDR2 as FQNEAQ (reference sequence). The data were produced by immunoSEQ multiplex PCR, yet TCRdb's version contains in-frame clones alone and is incomplete. The sample lists about 49,000 clones, just under 95% occurring once. The sample in question was CD8+ T cells from peripheral blood mononuclear cells, obtained in the first trimester of pregnancy. The genes are TRBV7-9 and TRBJ2-7; D is possibly TRBD1 (5 bases). The sequence derives from a female donor with multiple sclerosis, enrolled in a pregnancy study. CDR3 region: CASSRQGSREQYF. The CDR3 DNA follows: TGTGCCAGCAGCAGGCAGGGTTCCCGCGAGCAGTACTTC. The whole variable domain, remainder taken from reference TRBV7-9 and TRBJ2-7, is DTGVSQNPRHKITKRGQNVTFRCDPISEHNRLYWYRQTLGQGPEFLTYFQNEAQLEKSRLLSDRFSAERPKGSFSTLEIQRTEQGDSAMYLCASSRQGSREQYFGPGTRLTVT.